This T cell receptor beta chain stems from a study of shared clonotypes between healthy human individuals. Study-level points and caveats: Estimated richness was generally greater in naive than memory subsets.

Remarks on this clone: Its antigen is as yet unknown.

Assay runs were performed at deep level. Produced via immunoSEQ multiplex PCR; TCRdb's table is partial and in-frame only. This table holds hundreds of thousands of clones, 98% found once. The CDR3 is 16 residues long. V was clipped by 6 bases and J by 1 base, with 13 bases between them. The germline gives CDR1 MNHNY, CDR2 SVGAGI (reference sequence). Positively selected for CCR7, the CD45RO-negative cells used as naive CD8 cells excluded terminally differentiated effector memory CD45RA+ cells. The sequence came from a man aged 25 to 45 in good health. The chain joins TRBV6-6 to TRBJ2-6, with a possible D match to TRBD1 (5 bases). Material for sequencing was naive CD8+ T cells sorted from blood. The CDR3 region is CASSSPTVSGANVLTF. DNA of the CDR3: TGTGCCAGCAGCTCGCCGACAGTTTCTGGGGCCAACGTCCTGACTTTC.